The clone carrying this TCR beta chain was counted at least ten times. Its antigen remains unidentified. Trimming removed 7 bases from V and 8 bases from J; junction bases left unmatched: 10. The CDR3 spans 14 residues. Germline-derived CDR1 and CDR2 are MDHEN and SYDVKM. The record originates from a study of early T cells in non-severe SARS-CoV-2 infection. Across the study: With bulk RNA from unsorted whole blood as input, sequencing yielded unpaired chains.

Findings of the study overall: Missing private and CD4 specificities, VDJdb matching favored anti-spike CD8 responses.

Molecules of cDNA were individually given unique molecular identifiers that were attached to them. TCRdb re-called the 5' RACE reads with MiXCR, one entry per CDR3 protein. The data contain around 47,000 distinct CDR3 sequences, roughly 10% of them singletons. The source material was whole blood. The TCR was taken from an adult who was a healthcare worker with PCR-confirmed SARS-CoV-2 infection or an uninfected control (not recorded which). This chain uses TRBV28 with TRBJ1-4; 7 nucleotides match TRBD1. The CDR3 here is CASNRRQGREKLFF. Here the CDR3 DNA reads TGTGCCAGCAACCGCCGACAGGGACGGGAAAAACTGTTTTTT. Using reference TRBV28 and TRBJ1-4 for the parts outside the CDR3, the full variable domain is DVKVTQSSRYLVKRTGEKVFLECVQDMDHENMFWYRQDPGLGLRLIYFSYDVKMKEKGDIPEGYSVSREKKERFSLILESASTNQTSMYLCASNRRQGREKLFFGSGTQLSVL.